Listed below are T cell receptor beta chains from one sample, sequenced in a study of blood T cell repertoires in COVID-19. Sequencing was performed with immunoSEQ multiplex PCR; in TCRdb, only in-frame clones are kept and a portion is missing. Of 54,000 or so clones listed, roughly four fifths are singletons. The source material was peripheral blood. These receptors were taken from a woman aged 60 to 75 with acute or convalescent COVID-19. Both conserved end residues are part of each CDR3. Each record gives: D gene, V gene, clone size, J gene, CDR3 DNA, CDR3 protein. The D gene is left open where the match is weak. Only some rows state a clone size, as once, few, many or a class for expanded clones.

D gene: -
V gene: TRBV27
clone size: -
J gene: TRBJ1-6
CDR3 DNA: TGTGCCAGCGGAAACAGGGTGAATTCACCCCTCCACTTT
CDR3 protein: CASGNRVNSPLHF

D gene: -
V gene: TRBV20-1
clone size: once
J gene: TRBJ1-5
CDR3 DNA: TGCAGTGCTAGTTCGGACTACCGATTGAAACAGCCCCAGCATTTT
CDR3 protein: CSASSDYRLKQPQHF

D gene: -
V gene: TRBV15
clone size: -
J gene: TRBJ2-7
CDR3 DNA: TGTGCCACCAGCAGAGCGGGAGTCCACGAGCAGTACTTC
CDR3 protein: CATSRAGVHEQYF

D gene: TRBD1
V gene: TRBV18
clone size: -
J gene: TRBJ2-7
CDR3 DNA: TGTGCCAGCTCACCGGACAGGGGAGGATCCGAGCAGTACTTC
CDR3 protein: CASSPDRGGSEQYF

D gene: -
V gene: TRBV18
clone size: -
J gene: TRBJ2-7
CDR3 DNA: TGTGCCAGCTCTCGTCGAGGCGAATCCTACGAGCAGTACTTC
CDR3 protein: CASSRRGESYEQYF

D gene: -
V gene: TRBV5-6
clone size: -
J gene: TRBJ2-7
CDR3 DNA: TGTGCCAGCAGCTGGAGACGGCCGGCGGGCGAGCAGTACTTC
CDR3 protein: CASSWRRPAGEQYF

D gene: -
V gene: TRBV7-9
clone size: -
J gene: TRBJ1-1
CDR3 DNA: TGTGCCAGCGGGCGGGGGGTTAACACTGAAGCTTTCTTT
CDR3 protein: CASGRGVNTEAFF

D gene: TRBD1
V gene: TRBV18
clone size: -
J gene: TRBJ1-1
CDR3 DNA: TGTGCCAGCTCACCTCTAACAGGGGGACGGACTGAAGCTTTCTTT
CDR3 protein: CASSPLTGGRTEAFF

D gene: -
V gene: TRBV9
clone size: -
J gene: TRBJ1-2
CDR3 DNA: TGTGCCAGCAGCCTAGGGGGGCAAGGCTATGGCTACACCTTC
CDR3 protein: CASSLGGQGYGYTF

D gene: -
V gene: TRBV2
clone size: medium-sized
J gene: TRBJ1-1
CDR3 DNA: TGTGCCAGCAGAGAAGAATCTGGTAGAACTGAAGCTTTCTTT
CDR3 protein: CASREESGRTEAFF

D gene: TRBD2
V gene: TRBV28
clone size: -
J gene: TRBJ2-1
CDR3 DNA: TGTGCCGGATCCACGGGAGGACTGTACAATGAGCAGTTCTTC
CDR3 protein: CAGSTGGLYNEQFF

D gene: -
V gene: TRBV30
clone size: -
J gene: TRBJ2-1
CDR3 DNA: TGTGCCTGGAGCCTTTACAATGAGCAGTTCTTC
CDR3 protein: CAWSLYNEQFF

D gene: TRBD2
V gene: TRBV5-6
clone size: -
J gene: TRBJ2-3
CDR3 DNA: TGTGCCAGCAGCCCGGGACTAGCGGGGGGATATACGCAGTATTTT
CDR3 protein: CASSPGLAGGYTQYF

D gene: -
V gene: TRBV7-9
clone size: few
J gene: TRBJ1-1
CDR3 DNA: TGTGCCAGCAGCTTAGGCACTCTGAACACTGAAGCTTTCTTT
CDR3 protein: CASSLGTLNTEAFF

D gene: TRBD1
V gene: TRBV7-9
clone size: -
J gene: TRBJ2-3
CDR3 DNA: TGTGCCAGCAGCTTAAAGGGGGCGTCGTCAGATACGCAGTATTTT
CDR3 protein: CASSLKGASSDTQYF

D gene: -
V gene: TRBV6-4
clone size: -
J gene: TRBJ2-3
CDR3 DNA: TGTGCCAGCAGTGACTCAACCAGCGGCTATGGCACAGATACGCAGTATTTT
CDR3 protein: CASSDSTSGYGTDTQYF

D gene: -
V gene: TRBV4-1
clone size: -
J gene: TRBJ2-6
CDR3 DNA: TGCGCCAGCAGCCAAGATACCTCCTACGGGGCCAACGTCCTGACTTTC
CDR3 protein: CASSQDTSYGANVLTF

D gene: -
V gene: TRBV6-1
clone size: -
J gene: TRBJ1-4
CDR3 DNA: TGTGCCAGCAGTGAAGGGTCGGCGCGGGGTAATGAAAAACTGTTTTTT
CDR3 protein: CASSEGSARGNEKLFF

D gene: -
V gene: TRBV28
clone size: -
J gene: TRBJ1-5
CDR3 DNA: TGTGCCAGCAGTTTAGGTTACAGGAATCAGCCCCAGCATTTT
CDR3 protein: CASSLGYRNQPQHF

D gene: TRBD1
V gene: TRBV28
clone size: once
J gene: TRBJ2-2
CDR3 DNA: TGTGCCGCCCGGACAGGGAACACCGGGGAGCTGTTTTTT
CDR3 protein: CAARTGNTGELFF

D gene: -
V gene: TRBV4-2
clone size: -
J gene: TRBJ1-2
CDR3 DNA: TGTGCCAGCAGCCAAGAAGGGGGACGGTCCGGCGAGGGCTACACCTTC
CDR3 protein: CASSQEGGRSGEGYTF

D gene: TRBD1
V gene: TRBV5-6
clone size: -
J gene: TRBJ2-1
CDR3 DNA: TGTGCCAGCAGGGACAGGGGGCGTGGGAACTACAATGAGCAGTTCTTC
CDR3 protein: CASRDRGRGNYNEQFF

D gene: -
V gene: TRBV18
clone size: -
J gene: TRBJ2-7
CDR3 DNA: TGTGCCAGCTCACCATCTCTTCAGGGCGAGCAGTACTTC
CDR3 protein: CASSPSLQGEQYF

D gene: TRBD1
V gene: TRBV5-5
clone size: once
J gene: TRBJ1-1
CDR3 DNA: TGTGCCAGCAGCGAGGACAGGGCCATGAACACTGAAGCTTTCTTT
CDR3 protein: CASSEDRAMNTEAFF

D gene: -
V gene: TRBV6-2/TRBV6-3
clone size: -
J gene: TRBJ2-6
CDR3 DNA: TGTGCCAGCAGTTACCTGGACAGTTTGAACTCTGGGGCCAACGTCCTGACTTTC
CDR3 protein: CASSYLDSLNSGANVLTF

D gene: -
V gene: TRBV12-3/TRBV12-4
clone size: -
J gene: TRBJ1-2
CDR3 DNA: TGTGCCAGCAGTACCAGGGGTGCCTATGGCTACACCTTC
CDR3 protein: CASSTRGAYGYTF

D gene: TRBD1
V gene: TRBV30
clone size: few
J gene: TRBJ1-6
CDR3 DNA: TGTGCCTGGAGTCCCCCGGGGACAGGGAGTTCACCCCTCCACTTT
CDR3 protein: CAWSPPGTGSSPLHF

D gene: -
V gene: TRBV10-1
clone size: -
J gene: TRBJ1-1
CDR3 DNA: TGCGCCAGCAGTGTTAGGACAGACACTGAAGCTTTCTTT
CDR3 protein: CASSVRTDTEAFF

D gene: TRBD1
V gene: TRBV2
clone size: -
J gene: TRBJ1-1
CDR3 DNA: TGTGCCAGCGTTTGGGGACAGCCGGCCACTGAAGCTTTCTTT
CDR3 protein: CASVWGQPATEAFF

D gene: -
V gene: TRBV11-3
clone size: -
J gene: TRBJ2-7
CDR3 DNA: TGTGCCAGCAGCTCCAACACCTACGAGCAGTACTTC
CDR3 protein: CASSSNTYEQYF

D gene: TRBD2
V gene: TRBV30
clone size: -
J gene: TRBJ2-1
CDR3 DNA: TGTGCCTGGAACTCAGGATTGACTAGCGGGAGTGCTGGGAATGAGCAGTTCTTC
CDR3 protein: CAWNSGLTSGSAGNEQFF